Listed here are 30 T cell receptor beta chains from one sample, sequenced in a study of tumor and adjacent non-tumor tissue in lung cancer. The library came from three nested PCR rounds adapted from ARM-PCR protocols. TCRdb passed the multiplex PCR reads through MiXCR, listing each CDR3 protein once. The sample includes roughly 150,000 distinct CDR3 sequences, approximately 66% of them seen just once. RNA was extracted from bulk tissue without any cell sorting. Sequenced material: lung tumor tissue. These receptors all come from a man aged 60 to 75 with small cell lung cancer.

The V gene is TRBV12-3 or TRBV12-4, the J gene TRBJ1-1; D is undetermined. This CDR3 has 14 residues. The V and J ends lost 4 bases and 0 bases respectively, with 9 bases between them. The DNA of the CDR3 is TGTGCCAGCAGTTCTACAACTATGAACACTGAAGCTTTCTTT. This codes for CASSSTTMNTEAFF.

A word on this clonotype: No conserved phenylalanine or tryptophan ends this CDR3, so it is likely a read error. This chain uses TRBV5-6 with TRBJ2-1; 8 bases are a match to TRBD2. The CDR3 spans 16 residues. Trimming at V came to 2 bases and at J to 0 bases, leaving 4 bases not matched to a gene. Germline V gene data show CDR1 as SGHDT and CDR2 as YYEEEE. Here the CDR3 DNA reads TGTGCCAGCAGCTTTGGCGGGAGGATCTCCTACAATGAGCAGTTCCTC. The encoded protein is CASSFGGRISYNEQFL.

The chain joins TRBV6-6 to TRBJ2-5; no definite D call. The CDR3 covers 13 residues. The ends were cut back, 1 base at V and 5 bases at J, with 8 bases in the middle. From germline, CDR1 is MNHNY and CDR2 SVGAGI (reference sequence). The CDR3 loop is CASSYFRSETQYF. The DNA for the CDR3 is TGTGCCAGCAGTTACTTCCGATCCGAGACCCAGTACTTC.

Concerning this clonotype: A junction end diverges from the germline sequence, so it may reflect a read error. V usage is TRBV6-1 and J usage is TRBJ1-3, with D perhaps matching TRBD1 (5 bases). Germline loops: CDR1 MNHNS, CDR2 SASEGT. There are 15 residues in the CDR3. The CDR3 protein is CANSVRGGRGNTIYF. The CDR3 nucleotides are TGTGCCAACAGTGTCCGGGGGGGGAGAGGAAACACCATATATTTT.

The CDR3 region is CVNSFRTEAFF. The CDR3 region has the DNA TGTGTCAACAGTTTCAGGACAGAGGCTTTCTTT. The V and J genes are TRBV28 and TRBJ1-1; D is perhaps TRBD1 (6 bases). CDR3 size: 11 residues. Germline CDR1 is MDHEN and CDR2 is SYDVKM.

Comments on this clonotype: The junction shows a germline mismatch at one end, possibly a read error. This CDR3 reads CSSRDLNDEKVFF. CDR3 DNA sequence: TGCAGTTCTAGAGATCTGAACGACGAAAAAGTGTTTTTT. The J gene is TRBJ1-4, the V gene TRBV20-1; D not resolved. Germline V gene data show CDR1 as DFQATT and CDR2 as SNEGSKA (reference sequence). This CDR3 is 13 amino acids long.

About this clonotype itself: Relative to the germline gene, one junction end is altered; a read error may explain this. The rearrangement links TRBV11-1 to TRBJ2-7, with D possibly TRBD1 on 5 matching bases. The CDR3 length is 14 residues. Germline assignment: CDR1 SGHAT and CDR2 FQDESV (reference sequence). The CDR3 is CTSSLIQGSYEQYF. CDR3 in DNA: TGTACCAGCAGCTTAATCCAGGGATCCTACGAGCAGTACTTC.

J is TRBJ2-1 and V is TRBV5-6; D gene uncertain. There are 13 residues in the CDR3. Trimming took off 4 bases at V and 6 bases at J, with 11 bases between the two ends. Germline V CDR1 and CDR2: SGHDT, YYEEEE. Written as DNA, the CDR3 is TGTGCCAGCAGCGGAGTACTAATCAATGAGCAGTTCTTC. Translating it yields CASSGVLINEQFF.

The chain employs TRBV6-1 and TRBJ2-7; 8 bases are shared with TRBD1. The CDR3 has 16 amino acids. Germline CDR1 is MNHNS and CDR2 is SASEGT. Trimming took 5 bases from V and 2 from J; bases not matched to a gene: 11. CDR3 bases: TGTGCCAGCAGTCGAGATCAGGGACAGGCCGCCTACGAGCAGTACTTC. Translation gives CASSRDQGQAAYEQYF.

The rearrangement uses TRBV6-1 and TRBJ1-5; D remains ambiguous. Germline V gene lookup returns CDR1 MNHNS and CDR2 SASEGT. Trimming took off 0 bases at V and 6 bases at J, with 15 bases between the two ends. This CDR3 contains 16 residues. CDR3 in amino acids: CASSEASMILGQPQHF. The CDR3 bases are TGTGCCAGCAGTGAAGCCAGCATGATATTGGGTCAGCCCCAGCATTTT.

This CDR3 reads CSVRRGNNEQFF. CDR3 bases: TGCAGTGTAAGGCGGGGGAACAATGAGCAGTTCTTC. The chain recombines TRBV20-1 with TRBJ2-1, with 7 bases matching TRBD2. Germline V lookup: CDR1 DFQATT, CDR2 SNEGSKA (reference sequence). J lost 5 bases, V lost 7 bases, and 5 bases had no gene match. CDR3 size: 12 residues.

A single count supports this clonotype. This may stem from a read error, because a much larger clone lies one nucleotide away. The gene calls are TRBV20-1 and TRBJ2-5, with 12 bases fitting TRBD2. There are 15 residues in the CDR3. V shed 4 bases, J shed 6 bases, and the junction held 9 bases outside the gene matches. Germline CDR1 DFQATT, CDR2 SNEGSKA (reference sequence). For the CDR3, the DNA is TGCAGTGCTAAGGCGACTAGCGGGAGTTATAAGACCCAGTACTTC. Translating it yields CSAKATSGSYKTQYF.

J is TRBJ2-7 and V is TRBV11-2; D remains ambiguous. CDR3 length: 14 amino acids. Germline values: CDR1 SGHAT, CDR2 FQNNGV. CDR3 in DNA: TGCGCCAGCAGCTTAAATGGTCTTTGCTACGAGCAGTACGTC. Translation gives CASSLNGLCYEQYV.

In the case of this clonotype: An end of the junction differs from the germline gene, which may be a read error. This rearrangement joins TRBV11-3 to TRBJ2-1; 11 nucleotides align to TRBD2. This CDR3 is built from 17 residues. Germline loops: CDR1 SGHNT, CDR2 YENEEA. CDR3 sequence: CASSSELAGGPYNEQLF. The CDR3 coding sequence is TGTGCCAGCAGCTCGGAATTAGCGGGAGGGCCCTACAATGAGCAGCTCTTC.

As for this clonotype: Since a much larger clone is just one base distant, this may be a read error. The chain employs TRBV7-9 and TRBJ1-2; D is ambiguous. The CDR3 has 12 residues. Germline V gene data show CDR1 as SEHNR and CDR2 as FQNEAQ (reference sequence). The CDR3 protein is CASGLDGLGYTF. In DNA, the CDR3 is TGTGCCAGCGGCTTAGACGGGCTTGGCTACACCTTC.

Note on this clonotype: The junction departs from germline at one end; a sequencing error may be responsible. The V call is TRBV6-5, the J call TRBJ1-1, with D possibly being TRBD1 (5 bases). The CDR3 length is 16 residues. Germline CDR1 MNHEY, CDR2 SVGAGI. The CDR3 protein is CASSPGPGRGNTVAFF. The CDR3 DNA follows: TGTGCCAGCAGCCCCGGACCGGGACGGGGGAACACTGTAGCTTTCTTT.

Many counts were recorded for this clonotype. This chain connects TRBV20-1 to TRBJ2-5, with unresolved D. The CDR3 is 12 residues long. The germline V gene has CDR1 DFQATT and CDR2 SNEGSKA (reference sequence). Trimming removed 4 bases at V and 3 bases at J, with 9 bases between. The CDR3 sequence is CSAKHEEETQYF. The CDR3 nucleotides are TGCAGTGCTAAACACGAAGAAGAGACCCAGTACTTC.

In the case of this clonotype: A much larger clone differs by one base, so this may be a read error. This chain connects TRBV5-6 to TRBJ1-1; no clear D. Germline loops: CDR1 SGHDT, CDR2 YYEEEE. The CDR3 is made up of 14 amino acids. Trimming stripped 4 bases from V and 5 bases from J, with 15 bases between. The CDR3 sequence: CASSPLSMGTEAFF. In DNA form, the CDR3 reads TGTGCCAGCAGCCCACTGAGTATGGGGACTGAAGCTTTCTTT.

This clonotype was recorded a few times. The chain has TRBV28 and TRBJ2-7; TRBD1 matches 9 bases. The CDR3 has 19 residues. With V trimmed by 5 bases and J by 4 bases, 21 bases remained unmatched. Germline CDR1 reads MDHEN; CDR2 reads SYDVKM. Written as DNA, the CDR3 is TGTGCCAGCAGTCCGACGCCGGGACAGGGTATTGGTTCTGCGTACGAGCAGTACTTC. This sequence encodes CASSPTPGQGIGSAYEQYF.

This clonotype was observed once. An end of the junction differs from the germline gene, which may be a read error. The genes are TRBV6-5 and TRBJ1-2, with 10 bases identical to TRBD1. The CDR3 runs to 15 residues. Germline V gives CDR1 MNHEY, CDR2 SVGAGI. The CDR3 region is CASSYSTGGDYGNTF. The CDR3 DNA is TGTGCCAGCAGTTACTCGACAGGGGGCGACTATGGCAACACCTTC.

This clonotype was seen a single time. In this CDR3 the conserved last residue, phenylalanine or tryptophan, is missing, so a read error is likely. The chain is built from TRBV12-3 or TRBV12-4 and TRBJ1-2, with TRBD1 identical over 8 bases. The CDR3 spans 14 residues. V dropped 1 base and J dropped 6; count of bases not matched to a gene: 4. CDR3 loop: CASSLGDRSHGYTS. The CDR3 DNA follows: TGTGCCAGCAGTTTAGGGGACAGGAGCCATGGCTACACCTCC.

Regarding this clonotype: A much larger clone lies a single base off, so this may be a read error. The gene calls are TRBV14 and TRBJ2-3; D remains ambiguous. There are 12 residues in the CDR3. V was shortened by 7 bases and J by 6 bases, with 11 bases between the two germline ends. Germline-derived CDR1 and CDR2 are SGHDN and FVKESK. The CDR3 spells CASNPTWDTQYF. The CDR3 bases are TGTGCCAGCAACCCGACATGGGATACGCAGTATTTT.

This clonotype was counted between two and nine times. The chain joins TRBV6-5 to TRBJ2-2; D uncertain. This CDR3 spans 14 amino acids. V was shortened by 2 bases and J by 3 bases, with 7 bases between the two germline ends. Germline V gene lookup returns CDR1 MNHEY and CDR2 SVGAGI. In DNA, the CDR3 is TGTGCCAGCAGTTACGACCTCCACACCGGGGAGCTGTTTTTT. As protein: CASSYDLHTGELFF.

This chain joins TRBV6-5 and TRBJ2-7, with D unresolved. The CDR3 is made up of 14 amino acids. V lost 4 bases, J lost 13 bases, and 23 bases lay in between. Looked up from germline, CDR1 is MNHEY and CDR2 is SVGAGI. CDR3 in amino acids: CASSLTPIYGEHYF. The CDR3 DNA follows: TGTGCCAGCAGTTTGACTCCCATCTATGGTGAACATTACTTC.

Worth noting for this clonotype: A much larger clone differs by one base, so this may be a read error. The CDR3 DNA follows: TGTGCCAGCAGTGCCCCTTCCACATATACGCAGTATTTT. This sequence encodes CASSAPSTYTQYF. V usage is TRBV6-1 and J usage is TRBJ2-3; D remains unclear. Germline V lookup: CDR1 MNHNS, CDR2 SASEGT. CDR3 length: 13 residues.

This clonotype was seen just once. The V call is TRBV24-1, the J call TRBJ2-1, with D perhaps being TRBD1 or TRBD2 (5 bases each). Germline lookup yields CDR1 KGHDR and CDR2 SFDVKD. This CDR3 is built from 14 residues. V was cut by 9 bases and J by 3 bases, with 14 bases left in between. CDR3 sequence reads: CATSGASSYNEQFF. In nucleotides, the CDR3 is TGTGCCACCTCCGGGGCTAGCAGCTACAATGAGCAGTTCTTC.

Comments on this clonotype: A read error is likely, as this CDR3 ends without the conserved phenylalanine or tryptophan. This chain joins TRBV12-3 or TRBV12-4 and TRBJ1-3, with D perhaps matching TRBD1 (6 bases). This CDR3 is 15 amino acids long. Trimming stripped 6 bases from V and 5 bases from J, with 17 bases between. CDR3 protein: CASSPSRQGRNTIYL. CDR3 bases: TGTGCCAGCAGCCCTAGTCGGCAGGGGAGAAACACCATATATTTG.

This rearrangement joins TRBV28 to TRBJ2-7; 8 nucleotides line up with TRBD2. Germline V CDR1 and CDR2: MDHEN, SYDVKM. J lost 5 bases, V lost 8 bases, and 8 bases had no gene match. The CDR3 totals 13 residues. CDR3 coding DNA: TGTGCCAGCCAAAGCGGGAGAATTAACGAGCAGTACTTC. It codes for CASQSGRINEQYF.

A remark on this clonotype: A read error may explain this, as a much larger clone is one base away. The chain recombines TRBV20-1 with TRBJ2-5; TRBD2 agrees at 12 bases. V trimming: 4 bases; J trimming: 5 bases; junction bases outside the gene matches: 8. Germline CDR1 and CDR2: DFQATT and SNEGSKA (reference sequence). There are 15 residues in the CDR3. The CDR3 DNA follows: TGCAGTGCTAAGGTGACTAGCGGGAGTTATGAGACCCAGTACTTC. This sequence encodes CSAKVTSGSYETQYF.

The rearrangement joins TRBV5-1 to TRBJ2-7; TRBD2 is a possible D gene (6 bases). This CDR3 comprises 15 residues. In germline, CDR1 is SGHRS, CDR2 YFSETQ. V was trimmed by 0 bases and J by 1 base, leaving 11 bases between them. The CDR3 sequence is CASSLDPGESYEQYF. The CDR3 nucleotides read TGCGCCAGCAGCTTGGACCCGGGAGAATCCTACGAGCAGTACTTC. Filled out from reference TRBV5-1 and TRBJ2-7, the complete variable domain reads KAGVTQTPRYLIKTRGQQVTLSCSPISGHRSVSWYQQTPGQGLQFLFEYFSETQRNKGNFPGRFSGRQFSNSRSEMNVSTLELGDSALYLCASSLDPGESYEQYFGPGTRLTVT.